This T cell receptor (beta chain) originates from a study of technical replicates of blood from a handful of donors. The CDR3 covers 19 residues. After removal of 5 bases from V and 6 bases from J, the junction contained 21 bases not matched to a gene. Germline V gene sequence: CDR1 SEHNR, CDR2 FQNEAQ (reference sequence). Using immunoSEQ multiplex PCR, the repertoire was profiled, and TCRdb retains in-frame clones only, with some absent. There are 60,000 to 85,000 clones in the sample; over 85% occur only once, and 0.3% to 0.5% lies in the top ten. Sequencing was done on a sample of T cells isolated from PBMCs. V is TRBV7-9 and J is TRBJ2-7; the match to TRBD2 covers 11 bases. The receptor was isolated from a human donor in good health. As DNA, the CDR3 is TGTGCCAGCAGCCCCATGGGGGGTAGCGGGAGGGGTGTAGGTGGCGAGCAGTACTTC. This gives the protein CASSPMGGSGRGVGGEQYF.